This T cell receptor (beta chain) was sequenced for a study of shared T cell receptors in the human thymus. The ends lost 4 bases at V and 6 bases at J; junction bases unmatched: 8. CDR1 is SGDLS, CDR2 YYNGEE, per germline. The CDR3 contains 17 residues. Measured with immunoSEQ multiplex PCR; TCRdb has only the in-frame clones, and not every one. The table lists 500,000 to 750,000 clones, approximately 87% of them singletons. These same data were also listed under a study on human thymus T cells. That report adds: Related research examined unrelated individuals and reported that their thymic repertoires overlapped highly.

The chain carries TRBV9 and TRBJ2-3; 16 bases fit TRBD2. This clonotype was obtained from a boy under three years old with a congenital heart defect. The sequenced sample was thymocytes. CDR3 nucleotides: TGTGCCAGCAGCACGGGACTAGCGGGAGGGCTGGCGGATACGCAGTATTTT. Amino acids: CASSTGLAGGLADTQYF.